Listed here are 9 T cell receptor beta chains from one sample, sequenced in a study of blood T cell repertoires in COVID-19. Sequencing used immunoSEQ multiplex PCR; TCRdb keeps in-frame clones, though not all of them. Counted here are about 260,000 clones, over 75% occurring once; the ten biggest clones make up over 0.55%. Sequenced input: peripheral blood. Source of these receptors: a human donor in a cohort sampled during active COVID-19.

The chain recombines TRBV28 with TRBJ1-2; 10 bases fit TRBD1. V lost 4 bases and J lost 4; bases outside the gene matches: 9. This CDR3 region has 16 residues. CDR1 MDHEN and CDR2 SYDVKM come from the germline V gene. CDR3 coding DNA: TGTGCCAGCAGTTCGCCCAAAAGACAGGGGGCCTATGGCTACACCTTC. Its translation is CASSSPKRQGAYGYTF.

J is TRBJ2-5 and V is TRBV9, with 8 positions matching TRBD2. Germline trimming cut 3 bases from V and 4 bases from J; bases unmatched to any gene: 5. This CDR3 has 14 amino acids. Germline V gene data show CDR1 as SGDLS and CDR2 as YYNGEE. The chain's CDR3 is CASSARGGSETQYF. CDR3 DNA: TGTGCCAGCAGCGCACGGGGGGGCTCAGAGACCCAGTACTTC.

This clone was seen more than once but under ten times. CDR3 sequence reads: CASSLTEVDAFF. The DNA of the CDR3 is TGTGCCAGCAGTTTAACTGAGGTAGACGCTTTCTTT. The chain is built from TRBV28 and TRBJ1-1, with unresolved D. Germline values: CDR1 MDHEN, CDR2 SYDVKM. V dropped 2 bases and J dropped 11 bases, with 12 bases sitting between them. This CDR3 spans 12 amino acids.

This clone is a singleton in its sample. The CDR3 coding sequence is TGTGCCAGCAGCTTGTACGGGGACAGCTCCTACGAGCAGTACTTC. The encoded protein is CASSLYGDSSYEQYF. The chain joins TRBV11-2 to TRBJ2-7; 7 nucleotides align to TRBD1. V was clipped by 3 bases and J by 0 bases; unmatched bases: 5. The V gene's germline CDR1 is SGHAT and CDR2 FQNNGV. There are 15 residues in the CDR3.

The chain employs TRBV12-5 and TRBJ2-6; 10 bases align to TRBD1. V trimming: 4 bases; J trimming: 0 bases; junction bases outside the gene matches: 6. CDR1 LGHNT and CDR2 FRNRAP come from the germline V gene. The CDR3 runs to 18 residues. The CDR3 loop reads CASGWGTGEDSGANVLTF. The CDR3 DNA reads TGTGCTAGTGGTTGGGGGACAGGGGAGGACTCTGGGGCCAACGTCCTGACTTTC.

V is TRBV2 and J is TRBJ1-5; D is undetermined. The V gene's germline CDR1 is SNHLY and CDR2 FYNNEI. The CDR3 consists of 13 residues. V was clipped by 4 bases and J by 9 bases, with 13 bases between them. CDR3 coding DNA: TGTGCCAGCAGTGCCCGATCCTTCGGGCCCCAGCATTTT. Translating gives CASSARSFGPQHF. Combining the CDR3 with reference TRBV2 and TRBJ1-5 gives the whole variable domain EPEVTQTPSHQVTQMGQEVILRCVPISNHLYFYWYRQILGQKVEFLVSFYNNEISEKSEIFDDQFSVERPDGSNFTLKIRSTKLEDSAMYFCASSARSFGPQHFGDGTRLSIL.

The rearrangement links TRBV5-6 to TRBJ2-7; 7 bases line up with TRBD1. With V trimmed by 3 bases and J by 9 bases, 9 bases remained unmatched. Germline V lookup: CDR1 SGHDT, CDR2 YYEEEE. The CDR3 totals 13 residues. The CDR3 sequence is CASSSDRVYTQYF. The CDR3 DNA reads TGTGCCAGCAGCTCCGACAGGGTGTATACGCAGTACTTC.

The V call is TRBV10-3, the J call TRBJ1-4; D is uncertain. Per germline, CDR1 ENHRY and CDR2 SYGVKD. The CDR3 contains 14 residues. V lost 3 bases, J lost 6 bases, and 11 bases lay in between. As DNA, the CDR3 is TGTGCCATCAGTGAAGTGTCGGGAGATGAAAAACTGTTTTTT. It translates to CAISEVSGDEKLFF.

V gene TRBV4-1 combines with J gene TRBJ2-2, with D hard to call. Germline CDR1 is MGHRA and CDR2 is YSYEKL. The V end lost 0 bases, the J end lost 2 bases, and 10 bases lay between the germline ends. The CDR3 runs to 16 residues. CDR3 in amino acids: CASSQDYSLNTGELFF. The CDR3 bases are TGCGCCAGCAGCCAAGATTACAGCCTAAACACCGGGGAGCTGTTTTTT.